This T cell receptor beta chain was documented in a study of tumor T cells in aggressive B-cell lymphoma. The CDR3 covers 16 residues. CDR1 is LGHNA, CDR2 YNFKEQ, per germline. V lost 3 bases, J lost 6 bases, and 7 bases stayed unmatched. Profiling relied on immunoSEQ multiplex PCR, and the TCRdb table lists in-frame clones only, not all of them. The sample has about 3,900 clones; approximately 80% are singletons. Source material: tumor tissue. The rearrangement joins TRBV4-2 to TRBJ2-2, with 10 bases identical to TRBD1. The receptor's source is an adult with diffuse large B cell lymphoma. The CDR3 loop reads CASSQAGTGDAGELFF. CDR3 in DNA: TGTGCCAGCAGCCAGGCCGGGACAGGGGACGCCGGGGAGCTGTTTTTT.